This T cell receptor (beta chain) originates from a study of tumor and adjacent non-tumor tissue in lung cancer. In the study overall: Stage I to III disease affected about ten men and roughly 5 women aged about 30 to 85. About 4.17 million productive TCRbeta reads were obtained per sample on average.

TCRbeta libraries were built with three rounds of nested PCR, modified from ARM-PCR. TCRdb redid the calling of the multiplex PCR reads with MiXCR, one entry per CDR3 protein. The sample contains just over 200,000 distinct CDR3 sequences, 71% of which appear only once. Turning to this clonotype: Its specificity is unknown.

Notes on the study in general: Higher tumor TCR diversity was associated with shorter survival. Tumor repertoires had a smaller top 100 clone share than normal lung.

V gave up 7 bases and J gave up 6 bases; unmatched junction bases: 9. This CDR3 contains 14 residues. Germline V lookup: CDR1 MNHEY, CDR2 SVGAGI. RNA was extracted from bulk tissue without any cell sorting. The chain is built from TRBV6-5 and TRBJ1-1; 9 bases agree with TRBD1. The sequencing input was lung tumor tissue. This TCR was recovered from a man in his sixties with non-small cell lung cancer. In DNA, the CDR3 is TGTGCCAGCATCATACGGACAGGGGATTCTGAAGCTTTCTTT. Its protein product is CASIIRTGDSEAFF.